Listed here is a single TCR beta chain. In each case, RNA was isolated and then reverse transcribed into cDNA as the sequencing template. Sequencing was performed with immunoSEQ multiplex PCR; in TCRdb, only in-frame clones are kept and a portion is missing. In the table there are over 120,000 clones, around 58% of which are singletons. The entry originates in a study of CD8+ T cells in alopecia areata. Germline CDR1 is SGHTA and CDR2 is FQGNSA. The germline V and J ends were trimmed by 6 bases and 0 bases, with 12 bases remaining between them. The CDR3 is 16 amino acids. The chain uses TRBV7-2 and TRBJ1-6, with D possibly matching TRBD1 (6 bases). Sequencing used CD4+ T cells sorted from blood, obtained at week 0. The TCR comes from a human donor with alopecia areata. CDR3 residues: CASSWTASSYNSPLHF. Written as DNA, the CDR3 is TGTGCCAGCAGTTGGACAGCCAGCTCCTATAATTCACCCCTCCACTTT.